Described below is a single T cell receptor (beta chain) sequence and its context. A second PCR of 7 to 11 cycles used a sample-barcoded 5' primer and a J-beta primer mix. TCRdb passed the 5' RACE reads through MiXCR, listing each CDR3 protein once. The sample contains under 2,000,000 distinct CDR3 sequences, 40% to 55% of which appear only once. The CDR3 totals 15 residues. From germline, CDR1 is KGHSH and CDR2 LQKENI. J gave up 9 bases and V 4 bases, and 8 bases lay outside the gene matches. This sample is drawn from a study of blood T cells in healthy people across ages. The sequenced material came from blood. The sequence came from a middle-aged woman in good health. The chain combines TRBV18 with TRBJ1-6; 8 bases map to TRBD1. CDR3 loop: CASSQGQVILSPLHF. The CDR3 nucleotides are TGTGCCAGCTCACAGGGACAGGTCATACTTTCACCCCTCCACTTT.